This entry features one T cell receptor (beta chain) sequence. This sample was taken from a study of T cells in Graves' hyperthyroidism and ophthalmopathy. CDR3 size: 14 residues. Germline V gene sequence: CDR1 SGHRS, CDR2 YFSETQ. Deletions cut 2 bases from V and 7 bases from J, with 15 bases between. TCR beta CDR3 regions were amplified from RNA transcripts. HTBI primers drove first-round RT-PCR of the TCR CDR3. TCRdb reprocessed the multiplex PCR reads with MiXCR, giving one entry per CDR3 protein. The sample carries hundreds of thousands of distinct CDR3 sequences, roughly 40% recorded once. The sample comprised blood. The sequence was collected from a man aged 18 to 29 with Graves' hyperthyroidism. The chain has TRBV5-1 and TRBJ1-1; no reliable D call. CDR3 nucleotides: TGCGCCAGCAGCTTAGAAGCGGCCTCACTTGAAGCTTTCTTT. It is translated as CASSLEAASLEAFF.